The present entry profiles one TCR beta chain with its context. As yet, its antigen is unknown. This CDR3 has 13 residues. Germline-derived CDR1 and CDR2 are LNHDA and SQIVND (reference sequence). V lost 7 bases to trimming and J lost 10 bases; unmatched junction nucleotides: 9. Sequencing was performed with immunoSEQ multiplex PCR; in TCRdb, only in-frame clones are kept and a portion is missing. Here the sample spans roughly 150,000 clones, about nine tenths being singletons. The data originate from a study of radiation and T cells in renal cell carcinoma. Regarding the study as a whole: In blood, top tumor clones expanded by 2 weeks, shrinking by 4.

Indicated time point: blood 2 weeks post-SBRT. Treatment specified: 15 Gy SBRT to primary tumor, nephrectomy 4 weeks later. Radiation-treated patients gave blood at baseline, week 2 and week 4. The sequence was obtained from a woman between 50 and 59 years old with renal cell carcinoma. The sequencing here drew on blood, taken from a patient whose treatment included radiotherapy and nephrectomy. J is TRBJ2-1 and V is TRBV19; 8 nucleotides match TRBD2. CDR3 protein: CASNRGGSPEQFF. The CDR3 DNA reads TGTGCCAGTAATCGGGGGGGTAGCCCAGAGCAGTTCTTC.